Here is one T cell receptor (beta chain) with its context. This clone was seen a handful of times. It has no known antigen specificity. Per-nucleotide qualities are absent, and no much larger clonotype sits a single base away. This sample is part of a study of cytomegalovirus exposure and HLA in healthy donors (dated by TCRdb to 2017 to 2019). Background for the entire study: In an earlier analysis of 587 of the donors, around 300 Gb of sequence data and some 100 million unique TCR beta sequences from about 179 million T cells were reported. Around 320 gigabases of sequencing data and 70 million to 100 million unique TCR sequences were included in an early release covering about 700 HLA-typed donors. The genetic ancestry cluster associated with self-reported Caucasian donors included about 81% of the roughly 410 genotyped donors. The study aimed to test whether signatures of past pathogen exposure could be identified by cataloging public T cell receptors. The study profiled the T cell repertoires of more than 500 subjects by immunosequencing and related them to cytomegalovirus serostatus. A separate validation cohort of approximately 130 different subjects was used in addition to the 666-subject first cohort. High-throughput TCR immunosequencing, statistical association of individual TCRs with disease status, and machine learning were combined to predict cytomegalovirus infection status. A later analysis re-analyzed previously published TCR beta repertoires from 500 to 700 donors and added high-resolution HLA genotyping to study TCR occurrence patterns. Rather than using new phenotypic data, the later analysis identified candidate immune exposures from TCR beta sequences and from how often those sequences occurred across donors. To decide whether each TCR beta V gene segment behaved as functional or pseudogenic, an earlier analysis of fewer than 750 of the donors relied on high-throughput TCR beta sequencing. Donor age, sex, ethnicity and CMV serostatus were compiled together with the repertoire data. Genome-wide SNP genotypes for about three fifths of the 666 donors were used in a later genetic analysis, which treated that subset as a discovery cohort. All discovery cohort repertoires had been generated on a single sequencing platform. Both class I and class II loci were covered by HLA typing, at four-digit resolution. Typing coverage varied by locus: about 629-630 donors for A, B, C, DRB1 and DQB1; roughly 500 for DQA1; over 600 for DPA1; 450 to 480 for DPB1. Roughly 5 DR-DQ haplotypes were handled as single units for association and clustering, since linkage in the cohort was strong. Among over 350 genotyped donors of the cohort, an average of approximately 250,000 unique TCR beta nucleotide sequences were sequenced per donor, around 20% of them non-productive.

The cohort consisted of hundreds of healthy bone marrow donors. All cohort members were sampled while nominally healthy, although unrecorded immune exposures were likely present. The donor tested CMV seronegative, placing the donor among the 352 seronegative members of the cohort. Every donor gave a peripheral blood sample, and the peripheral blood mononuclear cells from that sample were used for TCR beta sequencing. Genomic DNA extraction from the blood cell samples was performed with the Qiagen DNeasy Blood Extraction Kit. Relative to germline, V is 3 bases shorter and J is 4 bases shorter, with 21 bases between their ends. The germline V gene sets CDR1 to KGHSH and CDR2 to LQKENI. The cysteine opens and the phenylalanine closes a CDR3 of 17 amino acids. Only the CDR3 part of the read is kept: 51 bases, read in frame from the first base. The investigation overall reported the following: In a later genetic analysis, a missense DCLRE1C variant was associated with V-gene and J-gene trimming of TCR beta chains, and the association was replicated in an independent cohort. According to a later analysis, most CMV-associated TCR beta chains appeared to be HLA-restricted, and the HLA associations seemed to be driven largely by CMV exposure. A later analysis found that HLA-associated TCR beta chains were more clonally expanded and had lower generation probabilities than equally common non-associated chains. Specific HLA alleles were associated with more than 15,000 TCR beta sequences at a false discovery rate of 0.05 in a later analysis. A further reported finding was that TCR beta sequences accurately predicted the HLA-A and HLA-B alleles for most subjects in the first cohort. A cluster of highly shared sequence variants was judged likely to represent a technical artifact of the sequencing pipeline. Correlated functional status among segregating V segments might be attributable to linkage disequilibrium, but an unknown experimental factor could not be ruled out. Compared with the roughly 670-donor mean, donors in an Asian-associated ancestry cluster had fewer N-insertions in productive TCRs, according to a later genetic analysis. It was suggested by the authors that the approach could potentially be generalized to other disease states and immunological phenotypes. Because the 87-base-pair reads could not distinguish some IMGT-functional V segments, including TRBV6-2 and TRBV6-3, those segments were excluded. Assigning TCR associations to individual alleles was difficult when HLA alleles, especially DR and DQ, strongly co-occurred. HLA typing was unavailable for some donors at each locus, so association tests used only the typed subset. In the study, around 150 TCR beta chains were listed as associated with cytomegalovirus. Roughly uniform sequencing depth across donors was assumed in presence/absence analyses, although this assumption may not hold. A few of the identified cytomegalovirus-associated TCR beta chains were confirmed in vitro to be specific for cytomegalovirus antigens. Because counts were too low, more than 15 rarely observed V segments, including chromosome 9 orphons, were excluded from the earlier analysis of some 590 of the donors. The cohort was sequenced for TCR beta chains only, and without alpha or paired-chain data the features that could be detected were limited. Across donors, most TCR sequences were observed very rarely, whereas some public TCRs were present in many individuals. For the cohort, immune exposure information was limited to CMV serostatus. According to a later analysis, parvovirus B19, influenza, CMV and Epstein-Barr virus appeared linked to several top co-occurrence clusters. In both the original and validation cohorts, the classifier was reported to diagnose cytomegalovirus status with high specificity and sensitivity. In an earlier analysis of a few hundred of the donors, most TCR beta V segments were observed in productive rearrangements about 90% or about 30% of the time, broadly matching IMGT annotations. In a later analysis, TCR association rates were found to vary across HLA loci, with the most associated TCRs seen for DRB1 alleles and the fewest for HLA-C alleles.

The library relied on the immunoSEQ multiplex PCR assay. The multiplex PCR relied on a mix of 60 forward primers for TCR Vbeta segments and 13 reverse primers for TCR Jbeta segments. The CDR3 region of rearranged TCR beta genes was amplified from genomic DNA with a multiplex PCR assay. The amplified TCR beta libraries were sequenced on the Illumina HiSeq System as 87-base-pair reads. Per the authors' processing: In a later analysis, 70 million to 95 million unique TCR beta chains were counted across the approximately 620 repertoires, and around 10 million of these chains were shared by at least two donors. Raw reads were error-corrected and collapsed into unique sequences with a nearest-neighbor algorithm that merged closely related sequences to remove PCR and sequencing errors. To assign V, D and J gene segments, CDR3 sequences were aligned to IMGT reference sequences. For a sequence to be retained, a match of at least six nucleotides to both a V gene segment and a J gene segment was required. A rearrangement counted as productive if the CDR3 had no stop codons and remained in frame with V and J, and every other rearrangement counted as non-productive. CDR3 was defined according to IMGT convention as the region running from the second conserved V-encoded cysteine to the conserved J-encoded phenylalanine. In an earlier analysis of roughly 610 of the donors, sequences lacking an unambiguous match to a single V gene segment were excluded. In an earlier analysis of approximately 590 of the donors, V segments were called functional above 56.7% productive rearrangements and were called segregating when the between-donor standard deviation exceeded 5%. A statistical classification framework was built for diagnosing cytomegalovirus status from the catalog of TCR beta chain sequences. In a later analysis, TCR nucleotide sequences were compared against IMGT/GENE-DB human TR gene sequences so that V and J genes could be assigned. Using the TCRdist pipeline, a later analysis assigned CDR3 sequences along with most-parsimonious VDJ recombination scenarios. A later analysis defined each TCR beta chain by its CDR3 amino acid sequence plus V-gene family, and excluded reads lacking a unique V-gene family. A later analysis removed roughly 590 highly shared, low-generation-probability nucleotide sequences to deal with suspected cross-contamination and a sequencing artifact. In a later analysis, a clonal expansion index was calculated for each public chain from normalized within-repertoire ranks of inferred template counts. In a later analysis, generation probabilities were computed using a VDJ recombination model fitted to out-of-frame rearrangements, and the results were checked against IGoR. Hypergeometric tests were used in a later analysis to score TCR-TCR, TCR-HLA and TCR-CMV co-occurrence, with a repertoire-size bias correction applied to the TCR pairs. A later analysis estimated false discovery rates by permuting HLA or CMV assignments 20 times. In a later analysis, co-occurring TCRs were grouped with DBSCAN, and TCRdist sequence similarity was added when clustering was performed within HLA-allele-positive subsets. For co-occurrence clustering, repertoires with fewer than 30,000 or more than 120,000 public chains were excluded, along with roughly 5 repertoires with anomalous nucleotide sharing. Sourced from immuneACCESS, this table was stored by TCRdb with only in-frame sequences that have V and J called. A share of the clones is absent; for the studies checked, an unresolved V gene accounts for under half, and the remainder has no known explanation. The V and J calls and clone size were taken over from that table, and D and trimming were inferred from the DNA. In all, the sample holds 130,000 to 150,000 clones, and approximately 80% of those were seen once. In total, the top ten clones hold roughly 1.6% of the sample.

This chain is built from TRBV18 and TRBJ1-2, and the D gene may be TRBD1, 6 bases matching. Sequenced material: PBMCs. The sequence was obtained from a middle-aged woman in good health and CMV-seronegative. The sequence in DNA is TGTGCCAGCTCACCCCCGGGGGGGGGCACGTCCTTCTATGGCTACACCTTC. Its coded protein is CASSPPGGGTSFYGYTF.